The 26 T cell receptor beta chains below all came from one sample that was sequenced in a study of spatial heterogeneity in lung cancer. TCRdb itself ran the 5' RACE reads through MiXCR, one entry per CDR3 protein. The data hold under 150,000 distinct CDR3 sequences, with 10% to 14% observed a single time. Specified time point: blood at routine non-recurrence follow-up after resection. Sequenced material: PBMCs, taken at follow-up. The source of these receptors is a female donor with early-stage non-small cell lung cancer.

This clonotype was observed a few times. The J gene is TRBJ2-2, the V gene TRBV29-1, with a tentative D call TRBD2 (6 bases). There are 14 residues in the CDR3. Trimming took 7 bases from V and 1 from J, leaving 13 bases between them. Germline V gene data show CDR1 as SQVTM and CDR2 as ANQGSEA. CDR3 DNA: TGCAGCGCGGGACTCCTCATGAACACCGGGGAGCTGTTTTTT. Translated: CSAGLLMNTGELFF.

V and J are TRBV24-1 and TRBJ2-1; D call uncertain. In germline, CDR1 is KGHDR, CDR2 SFDVKD. Trimming removed 3 bases from V and 3 bases from J, with 5 bases in between. This CDR3 is built from 13 residues. CDR3 amino acids: CATSDGLYNEQFF. The CDR3, as DNA: TGTGCCACCAGTGATGGCCTCTACAATGAGCAGTTCTTC.

The genes are TRBV28 and TRBJ2-7; no reliable D call. The CDR3 contains 14 residues. Trimming removed 2 bases from V and 5 bases from J, with 13 bases in between. Germline CDR1 and CDR2: MDHEN and SYDVKM. CDR3 DNA sequence: TGTGCCAGCAGTTTAATGGGGATTCAGGACGAGCAGTACTTC. This encodes CASSLMGIQDEQYF. Together with reference TRBV28 and TRBJ2-7, the CDR3 gives the full variable domain: DVKVTQSSRYLVKRTGEKVFLECVQDMDHENMFWYRQDPGLGLRLIYFSYDVKMKEKGDIPEGYSVSREKKERFSLILESASTNQTSMYLCASSLMGIQDEQYFGPGTRLTVT.

The chain employs TRBV27 and TRBJ1-4; the D gene is possibly TRBD1 (5 bases). In germline, CDR1 is MNHEY, CDR2 SMNVEV (reference sequence). Trimming cost V 1 base and J 9 bases, with 12 bases left between them. This CDR3 region has 14 residues. CDR3 DNA: TGTGCCAGCAGTTTATACGCAGGGATCCAAAAACTGTTTTTT. Protein: CASSLYAGIQKLFF.

This chain links TRBV7-2 with TRBJ2-1; 10 bases line up with TRBD2. The germline V gene has CDR1 SGHTA and CDR2 FQGNSA. This CDR3 is built from 15 residues. V trimming: 2 bases; J trimming: 9 bases; junction bases outside the gene matches: 7. The CDR3 DNA is TGTGCCAGCAGCTTAAACAGGCTAGCGGGAGTTGAGCAGTTCTTC. Its protein product is CASSLNRLAGVEQFF.

This clonotype was seen at least ten times. This rearrangement joins TRBV7-9 to TRBJ2-1; D tentatively reads TRBD1 or TRBD2 (5 bases each). The CDR3 is 15 residues long. Germline V gene data show CDR1 as SEHNR and CDR2 as FQNEAQ (reference sequence). Trimming shortened V by 5 bases and J by 6 bases, and 17 bases separated the two germline ends. The CDR3 region has the DNA TGTGCCAGCAGCCCGTCAGGGACCCAGGGCAATGAGCAGTTCTTC. Residues: CASSPSGTQGNEQFF.

DNA for the CDR3: TGTGCCAGCAGCCCCAGACAGGGAGGCGAGCAGTACTTC. It translates to CASSPRQGGEQYF. V gene TRBV7-2 combines with J gene TRBJ2-7; D may be TRBD1 (7 bases). Germline loops: CDR1 SGHTA, CDR2 FQGNSA. V lost 5 bases, J lost 6 bases, and 14 bases lay in between. The CDR3 length is 13 residues.

This clonotype occurred a few times. The chain employs TRBV6-5 and TRBJ2-6; 10 positions match TRBD1. Germline V CDR1 and CDR2: MNHEY, SVGAGI. The CDR3 consists of 18 residues. Trimming at V came to 6 bases and at J to 0 bases, leaving 8 bases not matched to a gene. The CDR3 nucleotides read TGTGCCAGCAGACCCGACAGGGGGCGGCTCTCTGGGGCCAACGTCCTGACTTTC. Protein: CASRPDRGRLSGANVLTF.

About this clonotype: With a much larger clone just one base away, this may be a read error. The chain carries TRBV2 and TRBJ2-3; D is undetermined. There are 13 residues in the CDR3. V shed 1 base and J shed 1 base, with 3 bases lying between them. Germline assignment: CDR1 SNHLY and CDR2 FYNNEI. The CDR3 sequence: CASSEEGTDTQYF. DNA of the CDR3: TGTGCCAGCAGTGAAGAGGGCACAGATACGCAGTATTTT. Filled out from reference TRBV2 and TRBJ2-3, the complete variable domain reads EPEVTQTPSHQVTQMGQEVILRCVPISNHLYFYWYRQILGQKVEFLVSFYNNEISEKSEIFDDQFSVERPDGSNFTLKIRSTKLEDSAMYFCASSEEGTDTQYFGPGTRLTVL.

This clonotype was observed a few times. This chain connects TRBV24-1 to TRBJ1-1; D not resolved. The CDR3 loop spans 13 amino acids. Germline values: CDR1 KGHDR, CDR2 SFDVKD. The V end lost 4 bases, the J end lost 7 bases, and 12 bases lay between the germline ends. CDR3 in amino acids: CATSDLPWGEAFF. The CDR3 DNA reads TGTGCCACCAGTGACCTACCTTGGGGTGAAGCTTTCTTT.

This clonotype was counted a few times. The chain links TRBV19 to TRBJ1-1; D is uncertain. The germline CDR1 and CDR2 sequences are LNHDA and SQIVND (reference sequence). The CDR3 spans 14 residues. Between the trimmed V and J ends, which lost 0 bases and 1 base, there was a span of 6 bases. CDR3 sequence: CASSIDTRNTEAFF. CDR3 DNA sequence: TGTGCCAGTAGTATAGACACCAGGAACACTGAAGCTTTCTTT.

Turning to this clonotype: A clone one base away is much larger, so this may be a read error. The chain's CDR3 is CSDHPGGGTDTQYF. The CDR3 nucleotides read TGCAGTGACCACCCTGGGGGAGGGACAGATACGCAGTATTTT. The gene calls are TRBV20-1 and TRBJ2-3; 7 positions agree with TRBD2. Germline CDR1 reads DFQATT; CDR2 reads SNEGSKA (reference sequence). Losses at the gene ends were 7 bases for V and 3 bases for J; bases not matched to a gene: 10. The CDR3 consists of 14 residues.

V gene TRBV4-2 combines with J gene TRBJ1-2; D remains ambiguous. Trimming stripped 3 bases from V and 1 base from J, with 15 bases between. Germline CDR1 is LGHNA and CDR2 is YNFKEQ. The CDR3 has 16 amino acids. CDR3 amino acids: CASSQDLPPYNYGYTF. CDR3 DNA sequence: TGTGCCAGCAGCCAGGACCTTCCACCCTATAACTATGGCTACACCTTC.

This clonotype was detected a few times. The chain has TRBV7-2 and TRBJ2-3, with D hard to call. CDR3 length equals 13 residues. V lost 5 bases and J lost 7, with 13 bases in between. Germline V lookup: CDR1 SGHTA, CDR2 FQGNSA. The CDR3 DNA sequence: TGTGCCAGCAGCCCTATTGGACCTTATACGCAGTATTTT. This translates into CASSPIGPYTQYF.

This clonotype appeared a few times. The chain uses TRBV5-4 and TRBJ2-2; TRBD2 matches 8 bases. The ends lost 5 bases at V and 5 bases at J; junction bases unmatched: 8. From germline, CDR1 is SGHNT and CDR2 YYREEE (reference sequence). This CDR3 region has 15 residues. Here the CDR3 DNA reads TGTGCCAGCAGTTTTAGCGGGACCGGGACCGGGGAGCTGTTTTTT. This codes for CASSFSGTGTGELFF.

The rearrangement uses TRBV7-9 and TRBJ1-3; D is unclear. The CDR3 runs 13 residues. From germline, CDR1 is SEHNR and CDR2 FQNEAQ (reference sequence). The germline V and J ends were trimmed by 3 bases and 1 base, with 4 bases remaining between them. CDR3 nucleotide sequence: TGTGCCAGCAGCTTCTTTTCTGGAAACACCATATATTTT. Translated, it gives CASSFFSGNTIYF.

The V call is TRBV28, the J call TRBJ2-2, with TRBD1 identical over 9 bases. The CDR3 covers 16 residues. Germline V CDR1 and CDR2: MDHEN, SYDVKM. The J segment lost 6 bases and the V segment lost 7 bases, leaving 12 bases of the junction unmatched. Written as DNA, the CDR3 is TGTGCCAGCACCCTACCGGGACAGGGAAGGTCCGGGGAGCTGTTTTTT. Translation gives CASTLPGQGRSGELFF.

The chain is built from TRBV9 and TRBJ1-2; perhaps TRBD1 as D (6 bases). The CDR3 contains 16 residues. CDR1 SGDLS and CDR2 YYNGEE come from the germline V gene. Trimming took off 0 bases at V and 0 bases at J, with 12 bases between the two ends. The CDR3 sequence is CASSVASGHSNYGYTF. The CDR3 coding sequence is TGTGCCAGCAGCGTAGCTTCGGGACACTCTAACTATGGCTACACCTTC. The full variable domain, with the rest looked up from reference TRBV9 and TRBJ1-2, is DSGVTQTPKHLITATGQRVTLRCSPRSGDLSVYWYQQSLDQGLQFLIQYYNGEERAKGNILERFSAQQFPDLHSELNLSSLELGDSALYFCASSVASGHSNYGYTFGSGTRLTVV.

As DNA, the CDR3 is TGTGCCAGCAGTTCCTCCGTGGGGACTGGCTACACCTTC. It encodes CASSSSVGTGYTF. The chain employs TRBV6-2 or TRBV6-3 and TRBJ1-2, with a tentative D call TRBD1 (5 bases). With 4 bases removed from V and 7 bases from J, the gap between germline ends came to 13 bases. The CDR3 is made up of 13 amino acids. Germline V gives CDR1 MNHEY, CDR2 SVGEGT.

In its sample, this clonotype was seen many times. The chain links TRBV6-4 to TRBJ2-1; tentative D call: TRBD2 (5 bases). The CDR3 sequence is 15 residues long. Trimming stripped 10 bases from V and 0 bases from J, with 16 bases between. Germline V gene data show CDR1 as MRHNA and CDR2 as SNTAGT. In nucleotides, the CDR3 is TGTGCCACCACCTCCGATGAGGGCTCCTACAATGAGCAGTTCTTC. It codes for CATTSDEGSYNEQFF.

The sample holds many counts of this clonotype. V usage is TRBV18 and J usage is TRBJ1-5; D is unresolved. CDR1 KGHSH and CDR2 LQKENI come from the germline V gene. This CDR3 is built from 13 residues. V was clipped by 4 bases and J by 15 bases, with 19 bases between them. CDR3 in amino acids: CASSHTPGPERHF. DNA of the CDR3: TGTGCCAGCTCACATACCCCGGGCCCCGAGAGGCATTTT.

There are many counts of this clonotype. The chain couples TRBV9 to TRBJ2-1; the D gene is possibly TRBD2 (6 bases). Trimming pared 4 bases from V and 0 bases from J, leaving 23 bases between. Germline V gene lookup returns CDR1 SGDLS and CDR2 YYNGEE. The length of the CDR3 is 19 residues. DNA of the CDR3: TGTGCCAGCAGCCTGTCCGGGACTGCCCTCAGAAGCTCCTACAATGAGCAGTTCTTC. This gives the protein CASSLSGTALRSSYNEQFF.

This clonotype appeared many times. This chain connects TRBV11-2 to TRBJ1-1; maybe TRBD1 (6 bases). Germline CDR1 SGHAT, CDR2 FQNNGV. The ends were cut back, 7 bases at V and 4 bases at J, with 16 bases in the middle. The CDR3 length is 14 residues. This chain's CDR3 is CASTKEWGATEAFF. CDR3 nucleotide sequence: TGTGCCAGCACCAAAGAGTGGGGGGCCACTGAAGCTTTCTTT.

This clonotype was counted between two and nine times. V usage is TRBV20-1 and J usage is TRBJ2-7; possibly TRBD1 or TRBD2 for D (8 bases each). CDR3 length: 14 residues. Trimming cost V 6 bases and J 6 bases, with 21 bases left between them. Germline values: CDR1 DFQATT, CDR2 SNEGSKA (reference sequence). The CDR3 sequence: CSAIAGQGAGEQYF. The CDR3 DNA is TGCAGTGCCATAGCGGGGCAGGGGGCGGGCGAGCAGTACTTC.

This clonotype has more than one count but fewer than ten. The gene calls are TRBV27 and TRBJ1-1; possibly TRBD1 for D (5 bases). Trimming took off 3 bases at V and 8 bases at J, with 10 bases between the two ends. Germline V lookup: CDR1 MNHEY, CDR2 SMNVEV (reference sequence). The CDR3 contains 12 residues. CDR3 in amino acids: CASSFSKGEAFF. DNA for the CDR3: TGTGCCAGCAGTTTCTCCAAGGGGGAAGCTTTCTTT.

CDR3 DNA sequence: TGCGCCAGCAGCGAGAGCGAGTACACCGGGGAGCTGTTTTTT. Translated, it gives CASSESEYTGELFF. The chain carries TRBV4-3 and TRBJ2-2, with D hard to call. Germline V lookup: CDR1 LGHNA, CDR2 YSLEER. The CDR3 spans 14 residues. V was shortened by 5 bases and J by 3 bases, with 10 bases between the two germline ends.